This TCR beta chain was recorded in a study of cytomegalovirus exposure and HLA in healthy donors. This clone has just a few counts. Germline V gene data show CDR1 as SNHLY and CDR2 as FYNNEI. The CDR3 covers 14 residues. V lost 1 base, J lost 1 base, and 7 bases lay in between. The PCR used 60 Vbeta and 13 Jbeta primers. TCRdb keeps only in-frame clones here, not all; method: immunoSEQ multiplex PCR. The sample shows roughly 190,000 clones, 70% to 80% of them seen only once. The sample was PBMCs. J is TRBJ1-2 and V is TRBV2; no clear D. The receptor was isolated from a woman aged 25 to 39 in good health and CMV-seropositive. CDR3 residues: CASSEGSFNYGYTF. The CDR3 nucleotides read TGTGCCAGCAGTGAAGGTTCGTTTAACTATGGCTACACCTTC.